The TCR beta chain under discussion was sequenced for a study of cytomegalovirus exposure and HLA in healthy donors. Looking at the study overall: The Caucasian-associated ancestry cluster held roughly 81% of around 380 genotyped donors.

Broader study findings: In an earlier analysis, about 87% or about 30%: the productive usage of most TCR beta V segments.

Primers included in the PCR were 60 Vbeta and 13 Jbeta primers. Generated by immunoSEQ multiplex PCR, the TCRdb table keeps only in-frame clones and is missing some. Among about 180,000 clones listed, 70% to 80% were seen once. The CDR3 loop spans 16 amino acids. The V and J ends lost 5 bases and 1 base, in that order; junction bases with no gene match: 6. Germline values: CDR1 SEHNR, CDR2 FQNEAQ (reference sequence). This clone appeared once. Its antigen is not identified. This clonotype was obtained from a man between 60 and 75 years old in good health and CMV-seronegative. Material: PBMCs. The V call is TRBV7-9, the J call TRBJ2-1, with 9 bases lining up with TRBD1. The CDR3 protein is CASSPKTGGSYNEQFF. DNA of the CDR3: TGTGCCAGCAGCCCCAAGACAGGGGGATCCTACAATGAGCAGTTCTTC.